The 22 T cell receptor beta chains below all came from one sample that was sequenced in a study of T cell responses to AZD1222 COVID-19 vaccine. Produced via immunoSEQ multiplex PCR; TCRdb's table is partial and in-frame only. The table records about 120,000 clones, roughly nine tenths of them present only once. The sequencing used peripheral blood, collected on day 0 of AZD1222 vaccination. Receptor source: an adult in good health.

V usage is TRBV28 and J usage is TRBJ1-2, with 12 bases matching TRBD1. CDR1 and CDR2 (germline): MDHEN, SYDVKM. Losses at the gene ends were 7 bases for V and 8 bases for J; bases not matched to a gene: 14. The CDR3 covers 16 residues. The CDR3 region has the DNA TGTGCCAGCATCCTGAACCGGGACAGGGGGCTGGGGGGCTACACCTTC. Protein sequence: CASILNRDRGLGGYTF.

The gene calls are TRBV6-1 and TRBJ1-2; TRBD1 is a possible D gene (6 bases). CDR3 length: 15 residues. With 3 bases removed from V and 6 bases from J, the gap between germline ends came to 17 bases. Germline-derived CDR1 and CDR2 are MNHNS and SASEGT. In DNA, the CDR3 is TGTGCCAGCAGTGATGGGGGGGCCTACCAAGATGGCTACACCTTC. The encoded protein is CASSDGGAYQDGYTF.

V gene TRBV19 combines with J gene TRBJ2-1, with 9 bases lining up with TRBD2. CDR1 is LNHDA, CDR2 SQIVND, per germline (reference sequence). V was clipped by 3 bases and J by 7 bases; unmatched bases: 16. The CDR3 contains 18 residues. In nucleotides, the CDR3 is TGTGCCAGTAGTATCCCCCCCGGGGTAGCGGGAGTGGGAAATGAGCAGTTCTTC. Translating gives CASSIPPGVAGVGNEQFF.

V is TRBV6-1 and J is TRBJ2-1; D call uncertain. The germline V and J ends were trimmed by 3 bases and 4 bases, with 16 bases remaining between them. Germline CDR1 and CDR2: MNHNS and SASEGT. The CDR3 length is 16 residues. The CDR3 coding sequence is TGTGCCAGCAGTGATTTCGGCCCCCCGGGTTACAATGAGCAGTTCTTC. Translation: CASSDFGPPGYNEQFF.

The V call is TRBV2, the J call TRBJ1-2; the D is unclear. The germline V gene encodes CDR1 SNHLY and CDR2 FYNNEI. The CDR3 length is 13 residues. The V end lost 0 bases, the J end lost 4 bases, and 6 bases lay between the germline ends. The CDR3 DNA is TGTGCCAGCAGTGAAGCGACACCCTATGGCTACACCTTC. Translation: CASSEATPYGYTF.

CDR3 coding DNA: TGTGCCAGTCGATTTGAAAGGGGGAACACTGAAGCTTTCTTT. Protein: CASRFERGNTEAFF. V is TRBV18 and J is TRBJ1-1, with a possible D match to TRBD1 (5 bases). The ends were cut back, 9 bases at V and 1 base at J, with 15 bases in the middle. CDR1 is KGHSH and CDR2 is LQKENI in the germline V gene. The length of the CDR3 is 14 residues.

The chain employs TRBV2 and TRBJ1-6; no firm D call. The CDR3 totals 16 residues. V was pared by 1 base and J by 5 bases, with 12 bases between. The germline V gene has CDR1 SNHLY and CDR2 FYNNEI. CDR3 in DNA: TGTGCCAGCAGTGAAGTGGAGCCCGCAAATAATTCACCCCTCCACTTT. As protein: CASSEVEPANNSPLHF.

The rearrangement links TRBV5-1 to TRBJ2-2, with D maybe TRBD2 (6 bases). Germline CDR1 reads SGHRS; CDR2 reads YFSETQ. CDR3 length equals 16 residues. Trimming stripped 3 bases from V and 7 bases from J, with 19 bases between. The DNA of the CDR3 is TGCGCCAGCAGCTCACGGGGCGGGGCGCAGGGCGGGGAGCTGTTTTTT. Its protein is CASSSRGGAQGGELFF. The variable domain in full, completed from reference TRBV5-1 and TRBJ2-2, reads KAGVTQTPRYLIKTRGQQVTLSCSPISGHRSVSWYQQTPGQGLQFLFEYFSETQRNKGNFPGRFSGRQFSNSRSEMNVSTLELGDSALYLCASSSRGGAQGGELFFGEGSRLTVL.

This sequence joins TRBV9 and TRBJ1-6; the match to TRBD1 covers 8 bases. With 0 bases clipped from V and 5 bases from J, the junction kept 7 bases outside the gene matches. This CDR3 comprises 17 residues. Germline CDR1 is SGDLS and CDR2 is YYNGEE. CDR3 region: CASSVGAGGQDNSPLHF. CDR3 DNA: TGTGCCAGCAGCGTAGGAGCTGGGGGACAGGATAATTCACCCCTCCACTTT.

Concerning this clone itself: An end of the junction does not agree with germline; a read error may underlie this. The chain employs TRBV7-2 and TRBJ2-7; D remains unclear. Germline V gives CDR1 SGHTA, CDR2 FQGNSA. The CDR3 sequence is 12 residues long. The CDR3, as DNA: TGTGCCAGCAGCTTAGCCGGGCAACCATTCTTCTTC. This sequence encodes CASSLAGQPFFF.

In its sample, this clone was seen once. The chain combines TRBV5-1 with TRBJ1-2; the D is unclear. The CDR3 consists of 14 residues. The germline V gene encodes CDR1 SGHRS and CDR2 YFSETQ. V was trimmed by 4 bases and J by 4 bases, leaving 14 bases between them. CDR3 sequence (DNA): TGCGCCAGCAGCCTGGACGGGAACTCCTATGGCTACACCTTC. Protein: CASSLDGNSYGYTF. Based on the CDR3 plus reference TRBV5-1 and TRBJ1-2, the full variable domain is KAGVTQTPRYLIKTRGQQVTLSCSPISGHRSVSWYQQTPGQGLQFLFEYFSETQRNKGNFPGRFSGRQFSNSRSEMNVSTLELGDSALYLCASSLDGNSYGYTFGSGTRLTVV.

This chain connects TRBV30 to TRBJ2-1; 7 bases map to TRBD2. This CDR3 comprises 12 residues. The V and J ends lost 4 bases and 4 bases, in that order; junction bases with no gene match: 1. The germline V gene encodes CDR1 GTSNPN and CDR2 SVGIG (reference sequence). CDR3 nucleotide sequence: TGTGCCTGGACTAGCGGTTACAATGAGCAGTTCTTC. It translates to CAWTSGYNEQFF.

The chain is built from TRBV4-1 and TRBJ2-1; perhaps D is TRBD1 or TRBD2 (5 bases each). CDR1 is MGHRA, CDR2 YSYEKL, per germline. V was pared by 4 bases and J by 8 bases, with 12 bases between. The CDR3 consists of 13 residues. CDR3 sequence (DNA): TGCGCCAGCAGCCCCGGGACCCTACATGAGCAGTTCTTC. Translated: CASSPGTLHEQFF.

The CDR3 spells CASSFSGVSSYEQYF. CDR3 DNA: TGTGCCAGCAGCTTTAGCGGGGTCAGCTCCTACGAGCAGTACTTC. The chain has TRBV6-5 and TRBJ2-7; 8 bases map to TRBD2. The junction had 7 bases not matched to a gene; V was cut back by 6 bases and J by 0 bases. There are 15 residues in the CDR3. CDR1 MNHEY and CDR2 SVGAGI come from the germline V gene.

The table lists this clone with a few counts. V is TRBV5-1 and J is TRBJ1-6; D gene unclear. The V gene lost 4 bases and the J gene lost 3 bases, with 14 bases spanning the gap. Per germline, CDR1 SGHRS and CDR2 YFSETQ. CDR3 length: 16 amino acids. CDR3 in DNA: TGCGCCAGCAGCGGCGGAGTCGGACTCTATAATTCACCCCTCCACTTT. Amino acids: CASSGGVGLYNSPLHF.

The V call is TRBV24-1, the J call TRBJ2-1, with unresolved D. This CDR3 contains 14 residues. V was pared by 4 bases and J by 3 bases, with 9 bases between. CDR1 is KGHDR and CDR2 is SFDVKD in the germline V gene. The CDR3 DNA sequence: TGTGCCACCAGTGACGCGAGGCGCTACAATGAGCAGTTCTTC. Translating it yields CATSDARRYNEQFF.

This chain joins TRBV2 and TRBJ1-1; 8 positions agree with TRBD1. V lost 1 base to trimming and J lost 0 bases; unmatched junction nucleotides: 10. Germline CDR1 is SNHLY and CDR2 is FYNNEI. The CDR3 is 18 residues long. The CDR3 coding sequence is TGTGCCAGCAGTGAAGGTCCGGGACAGGTCATAATGAACACTGAAGCTTTCTTT. Its protein product is CASSEGPGQVIMNTEAFF.

The chain links TRBV28 to TRBJ1-2, with D possibly being TRBD1 (6 bases). V lost 4 bases and J lost 4, with 16 bases in between. Germline loops: CDR1 MDHEN, CDR2 SYDVKM. There are 15 residues in the CDR3. The CDR3 loop reads CASSSPDSALYGYTF. DNA of the CDR3: TGTGCCAGCAGTTCCCCGGACAGCGCGCTCTATGGCTACACCTTC.

The count of this clone is one. The V and J genes are TRBV7-8 and TRBJ2-1; 7 bases agree with TRBD1. The CDR3 contains 15 residues. The germline CDR1 and CDR2 sequences are SGHVS and FQNEAQ. The junction had 4 bases not matched to a gene; V was cut back by 5 bases and J by 0 bases. The CDR3 DNA reads as TGTGCCAGCAGCCGAACAGGGGACTCCTACAATGAGCAGTTCTTC. Protein: CASSRTGDSYNEQFF.

The chain employs TRBV6-6 and TRBJ2-1; D call uncertain. Germline loops: CDR1 MNHNY, CDR2 SVGAGI (reference sequence). The CDR3 is 13 residues long. V was shortened by 8 bases and J by 0 bases, with 8 bases between the two germline ends. The chain's CDR3 is CASSISSYNEQFF. In DNA, the CDR3 is TGTGCCAGCTCGATTAGCTCCTACAATGAGCAGTTCTTC.

The V gene is TRBV3-1 (or the pseudogene TRBV3-2), the J gene TRBJ2-2; possible D gene TRBD1, 6 bases. Per the germline V gene, CDR1 is LGHDT and CDR2 is YNNKEL (reference sequence). The V and J ends lost 3 bases and 2 bases respectively, with 13 bases between them. The CDR3 sequence is 16 residues long. The CDR3, as DNA: TGTGCCAGCAGCCAGCCCCGGACAGACAACACCGGGGAGCTGTTTTTT. Translating it yields CASSQPRTDNTGELFF.

The chain is built from TRBV20-1 and TRBJ2-5; D not resolved. The CDR3 is 11 amino acids. In germline, CDR1 is DFQATT, CDR2 SNEGSKA (reference sequence). Trimming pared 7 bases from V and 1 base from J, leaving 7 bases between. In nucleotides, the CDR3 is TGCAGTGGGGCGGTCCAAGAGACCCAGTACTTC. Its translation is CSGAVQETQYF.